A single sample gave rise to the 13 T cell receptor beta chains below, sequenced in a study of T cell repertoires in cytomegalovirus infection. TCRdb fed the reads into MiXCR, producing one record per CDR3 protein. The profile shows 830,000 or so distinct CDR3 sequences, approximately 30% of them singletons. No antigen is known for these receptors. Sequences were derived from cultured CD8+ T cells from PBMCs, sampled from culture after CMV antigen stimulation. The receptors stem from a human donor in good health (CMV status not recorded). Some clones in this sample may be carry-over from other donors' samples.

This chain links TRBV12-3 or TRBV12-4 with TRBJ2-7; D not resolved. CDR3 length equals 14 residues. The germline V and J ends were trimmed by 3 bases and 3 bases, with 12 bases remaining between them. CDR3 loop: CASSFKASFYEQYF. In DNA form, the CDR3 reads TGTGCCAGCAGTTTTAAGGCCAGTTTCTACGAGCAGTACTTC.

The chain recombines TRBV12-3 or TRBV12-4 with TRBJ2-1; D may be TRBD2 (5 bases). The CDR3 sequence is 14 residues long. Between the trimmed V and J ends, which lost 7 bases and 1 base, there was a span of 11 bases. The CDR3 DNA reads TGTGCCAGCAAATTCGGGAAATCCTACAATGAGCAGTTCTTC. Translating it yields CASKFGKSYNEQFF.

The table lists this clonotype with a few counts. This chain joins TRBV4-1 and TRBJ1-6; D may be TRBD1 (5 bases). Germline-derived CDR1 and CDR2 are MGHRA and YSYEKL. Trimming pared 4 bases from V and 0 bases from J, leaving 10 bases between. CDR3 length: 16 amino acids. CDR3 nucleotide sequence: TGCGCCAGCAGCCTTAGACAGAGCTCCTATAATTCACCCCTCCACTTT. Protein sequence: CASSLRQSSYNSPLHF.

Comment on this clonotype: At one boundary the junction diverges from the germline segment, which might be a read error. The rearrangement uses TRBV7-4 and TRBJ2-7, with TRBD1 matching over 9 bases. The V gene's germline CDR1 is SGHVT and CDR2 SQSDAQ. The CDR3 has 15 amino acids. As DNA, the CDR3 is TGTGTCAGCAGCTCCGGGACAGGGCCTTCATCGGAGGAGTACTTC. It translates to CVSSSGTGPSSEEYF.

The chain has TRBV2 and TRBJ2-7; perhaps D is TRBD1 or TRBD2 (6 bases each). V lost 7 bases to trimming and J lost 4 bases, with 14 bases between them. The germline V gene encodes CDR1 SNHLY and CDR2 FYNNEI. CDR3 length equals 13 residues. The CDR3 sequence is CASIVEGGYEQYF. CDR3 DNA sequence: TGTGCCAGCATCGTGGAGGGGGGATACGAGCAGTACTTC.

To note about this clonotype: This may be a read error, as it is one base from a much larger clone. The genes are TRBV6-5 and TRBJ1-1, with 7 bases lining up with TRBD1. Germline V CDR1 and CDR2: MNHEY, SVGAGI. V was clipped by 6 bases and J by 4 bases; unmatched bases: 2. The CDR3 is 12 amino acids. As DNA, the CDR3 is TGTGCCAGCAGGACAGGGCGCACTGAAGCTTTCTTT. Its protein product is CASRTGRTEAFF.

At least ten counts were recorded for this clonotype. J is TRBJ2-2 and V is TRBV12-3 or TRBV12-4; D is unclear. V lost 7 bases and J 5 bases, leaving 23 bases between the germline ends. The CDR3 covers 17 residues. In DNA form, the CDR3 reads TGTGCCAGCAATTACCTCTCGAGTTACCCTGAGACCGGGGAGCTGTTTTTT. Its protein product is CASNYLSSYPETGELFF.

The chain has TRBV7-8 and TRBJ2-3, with TRBD1 matching over 7 bases. V shed 1 base, J shed 5 bases, and the junction held 12 bases outside the gene matches. CDR3 size: 17 residues. CDR1 and CDR2 (germline): SGHVS, FQNEAQ. CDR3 in amino acids: CASSLEDRTLGVDTQYF. CDR3 nucleotides: TGTGCCAGCAGCTTAGAGGACAGGACCTTAGGAGTAGATACGCAGTATTTT.

This clonotype was counted many times. The chain carries TRBV20-1 and TRBJ1-5; D remains ambiguous. V was cut by 5 bases and J by 7 bases, with 15 bases left in between. The CDR3 length is 13 residues. Germline values: CDR1 DFQATT, CDR2 SNEGSKA (reference sequence). Written as DNA, the CDR3 is TGCAGTGCTGCCTTTGGGCTAGGGCAGCCCCAGCATTTT. Translated: CSAAFGLGQPQHF.

The J gene is TRBJ2-3, the V gene TRBV7-6; D not certain. With 1 base removed from V and 9 bases from J, the gap between germline ends came to 14 bases. There are 14 residues in the CDR3. Germline assignment: CDR1 SGHVS and CDR2 FNYEAQ. The CDR3 loop is CASSLVGGDGTQYF. The DNA for the CDR3 is TGTGCCAGCAGCTTAGTAGGCGGAGATGGAACGCAGTATTTT.

This sequence joins TRBV9 and TRBJ2-2, with TRBD2 identical over 12 bases. This CDR3 comprises 17 residues. V shed 4 bases, J shed 4 bases, and the junction held 8 bases outside the gene matches. Germline CDR1 reads SGDLS; CDR2 reads YYNGEE. CDR3 loop: CASSSGLAGAGTGELFF. DNA for the CDR3: TGTGCCAGCAGCTCGGGACTAGCGGGTGCGGGCACCGGGGAGCTGTTTTTT. Complete variable domain (other parts from reference TRBV9 and TRBJ2-2): DSGVTQTPKHLITATGQRVTLRCSPRSGDLSVYWYQQSLDQGLQFLIQYYNGEERAKGNILERFSAQQFPDLHSELNLSSLELGDSALYFCASSSGLAGAGTGELFFGEGSRLTVL.

This clonotype occurred a few times. The chain links TRBV7-9 to TRBJ2-1; D is possibly TRBD1 or TRBD2 (6 bases each). V lost 4 bases and J lost 9, with 19 bases in between. Germline lookup yields CDR1 SEHNR and CDR2 FQNEAQ (reference sequence). The CDR3 is made up of 15 amino acids. CDR3 amino acids: CASSSTNWGAREQFF. In DNA form, the CDR3 reads TGTGCCAGCAGCTCCACTAACTGGGGGGCTCGTGAGCAGTTCTTC.

Only a few counts were recorded for this clonotype. V is TRBV3-1 and J is TRBJ1-3, with D unresolved. The germline V gene encodes CDR1 LGHDT and CDR2 YNNKEL (reference sequence). This CDR3 is built from 15 residues. Deletions cut 3 bases from V and 0 bases from J, with 9 bases between. The CDR3 sequence is CASSQERYSGNTIYF. CDR3 in DNA: TGTGCCAGCAGCCAGGAACGGTACTCTGGAAACACCATATATTTT.